This T cell receptor (beta chain) appears in the sequencing data of a study of shared clonotypes between healthy human individuals. Some clones are missing from TCRdb's copy, which holds only in-frame ones; the method was immunoSEQ multiplex PCR. The sample has approximately 980,000 clones, about three quarters seen once; the top ten hold about 1.5%. Concerning this clone: Its antigen is not known.

Study outcomes and limitations: For naive CD4 cells, roughly 4.6% of clonotypes were shared across a handful of donors.

The donors were adults (healthy and HIV-negative) with no recent acute infections or vaccinations. The CDR3 has 15 amino acids. V lost 10 bases to trimming and J lost 2 bases, with 20 bases between them. Germline CDR1 and CDR2: SEHNR and FQNEAQ (reference sequence). The specimen sequenced was memory CD4+ T cells sorted from blood. Subset denoted: CD45RA-negative fraction. This receptor was identified in a man younger than 35 in good health. This sequence joins TRBV7-9 and TRBJ2-5; D tentatively fits TRBD1 or TRBD2 (5 bases each). The CDR3 is CATLDTPGLQETQYF. Here the CDR3 DNA reads TGTGCCACCCTCGACACCCCGGGGCTTCAAGAGACCCAGTACTTC.